One sample yielded the 8 T cell receptor beta chains listed below, sequenced in a study of response to subunit inactivated influenza vaccine. TCRdb ran MiXCR on the RT-PCR reads and lists one entry per CDR3 protein. The sample contains under 200,000 distinct CDR3 sequences, approximately 12% of which appear only once. The same data also contributed to another study, on T cells expressing NK-cell markers. That work states: Beta-chain TCR cDNA was generated via 5'RACE template switching with UMIs.

The specimen was CD8+ T cells sorted from PBMCs, collected roughly 12 days after vaccination. The source of these receptors is a man aged 45-65 years who received an inactivated influenza vaccine.

The chain has TRBV24-1 and TRBJ2-2; D is uncertain. This CDR3 region has 15 residues. V lost 1 base and J 2 bases, leaving 7 bases between the germline ends. The germline gives CDR1 KGHDR, CDR2 SFDVKD. DNA of the CDR3: TGTGCCACCAGTGATTTTCAGATTAACACCGGGGAGCTGTTTTTT. Its protein product is CATSDFQINTGELFF.

There are a few counts of this clonotype. The chain employs TRBV4-2 and TRBJ1-6; 9 bases align to TRBD1. Germline CDR1 LGHNA, CDR2 YNFKEQ. V lost 4 bases and J lost 10; bases outside the gene matches: 20. The CDR3 totals 19 residues. DNA of the CDR3: TGTGCCAGCAGCCTAAGAAGGGTTACAGGGGGCAGTGTGGTCTCACCCCTCCACTTT. Translating gives CASSLRRVTGGSVVSPLHF.

This clonotype has only a few counts. This sequence joins TRBV5-1 and TRBJ2-7, with 9 bases matching TRBD1. J was trimmed by 6 bases and V by 4 bases; bases with no gene match: 8. The germline CDR1 and CDR2 sequences are SGHRS and YFSETQ. CDR3 length: 14 residues. CDR3 coding DNA: TGCGCCAGCAGCCCAACGGACAGGGGAGGCGAGCAGTACTTC. Its protein product is CASSPTDRGGEQYF.

Comments on this clonotype: This may be a read error: a much more frequent sequence differs by one nucleotide. This chain links TRBV15 with TRBJ2-2, with TRBD2 matching over 9 bases. This CDR3 contains 15 residues. Germline V lookup: CDR1 LNHNV, CDR2 YYDKDF (reference sequence). As DNA, the CDR3 is TGTGCCATCAGCAGGATAGCGGGGGACACCGGGGAGCTGTTTTTT. Encoded protein: CAISRIAGDTGELFF.

The CDR3 reads CASSLGGGQGSPLHF. DNA of the CDR3: TGTGCCAGCAGCTTAGGGGGCGGACAGGGTTCACCCCTCCACTTT. The chain combines TRBV7-6 with TRBJ1-6; 8 bases align to TRBD1. The trim removed 1 base at V and 9 bases at J, leaving 5 bases unmatched. This CDR3 has 15 residues. CDR1 is SGHVS and CDR2 is FNYEAQ in the germline V gene.

This clonotype was observed a handful of times. The chain joins TRBV11-3 to TRBJ2-2; D is ambiguous. The CDR3 runs 12 residues. The ends were cut back, 4 bases at V and 5 bases at J, with 5 bases in the middle. Germline loops: CDR1 SGHNT, CDR2 YENEEA. CDR3 protein: CASSSPTGELFF. The CDR3, as DNA: TGTGCCAGCAGCTCGCCAACCGGGGAGCTGTTTTTT.

This clonotype has a handful of counts. The CDR3 spells CAWSRASGGREQFF. The CDR3 coding sequence is TGTGCCTGGAGTAGGGCTAGCGGGGGTCGGGAGCAGTTCTTC. This chain connects TRBV30 to TRBJ2-1, with 10 bases lining up with TRBD2. The CDR3 is 14 amino acids. The J segment lost 10 bases and the V segment lost 2 bases, leaving 8 bases of the junction unmatched. Germline V gene data show CDR1 as GTSNPN and CDR2 as SVGIG (reference sequence). The full variable domain, completed using reference TRBV30 and TRBJ2-1, is SQTIHQWPATLVQPVGSPLSLECTVEGTSNPNLYWYRQAAGRGLQLLFYSVGIGQISSEVPQNLSASRPQDRQFILSSKKLLLSDSGFYLCAWSRASGGREQFFGPGTRLTVL.

Only a few counts were recorded for this clonotype. This chain uses TRBV5-1 with TRBJ2-6, with D hard to call. Germline CDR1 SGHRS, CDR2 YFSETQ. The V gene lost 5 bases and the J gene lost 0 bases, with 18 bases spanning the gap. The CDR3 is 18 amino acids. DNA for the CDR3: TGCGCCAGCAGTTACTCCCCGGTTGAGAGCTCTGGGGCCAACGTCCTGACTTTC. Its translation: CASSYSPVESSGANVLTF.